This T cell receptor beta chain comes out of a study of tumor-infiltrating lymphocytes in primary liver carcinoma (dated by TCRdb to 2016 to 2017). Regarding the research as a whole: Of the five patients (three men and two women, aged 30 to 69 years), four had hepatocellular carcinoma and one had combined HCC and intrahepatic cholangiocarcinoma. The five patients had tumors staged T1-T3 N0M0, with maximum diameters ranging from about 4.2 to 10 cm. A total of 35 or so specimens from 5 patients, comprising some 25 tumor regions, 5 adjacent noncancerous liver tissues and 5 peripheral blood samples, were covered by TCRbeta repertoire sequencing. To link TCRbeta repertoire diversity to the local molecular phenotype, the 20 to 30 tumor region samples were profiled with Agilent mRNA microarrays. Samples yielded roughly 3.65 to 7.5 million productive TCRbeta reads; read depth did not differ significantly between tissue types. Across five regions of each liver tumor, along with adjacent normal tissue and blood, the study brought together TCRbeta repertoire sequencing, expression microarrays and whole-exome sequencing. High reproducibility was observed for the technical replicate repertoires, with mean shared-clone rates around 0.9 and correlation coefficients above 0.95. Overall study results and their limits: Comparison of CD4+ and CD8+ T cell repertoires was precluded by the use of bulk unsorted samples. Because sequencing covered only the TCR beta chain and unpaired alpha chains were not captured, true repertoire diversity is likely underestimated. The study included only four to six patients, and the authors note findings should be validated in a larger study. The top 250 clones accounted for a significantly greater share of the repertoire in tumors than in blood (p = 0.039). Consistent with antigen-driven expansion, pairs of tumor regions showed higher repertoire overlap (mean around 36%) than either tumor-adjacent pairs (roughly 17%) or tumor-blood pairs (about 14%). Only roughly 7-24% of top clones appeared in all five regions of a tumor, which suggests that tumor-infiltrating T cells are spatially heterogeneous.

TCRbeta-specific cDNA was reverse-transcribed from roughly 500 ng total RNA using a constant-region primer and ProtoScript II reverse transcriptase. Three nested multiplex PCR rounds, following a slightly modified ARM-PCR procedure, were used to build the TCRbeta libraries. Each of the first two PCR rounds ran for around 10 cycles using multiplex TRBV1-TRBV30 forward primers together with a Cbeta reverse primer. Sample barcodes and Illumina adapters were attached in a final 25-cycle PCR using Deep VentR polymerase. Before sequencing, amplicons of 200-500 bp were purified from gel using a QIAquick gel extraction kit. An Illumina HiSeq 2500 was used to sequence the TCRbeta amplicons, generating 250-bp paired-end reads. Regarding the original processing steps: Reads were quality-trimmed with Trimmomatic v0.33, and paired reads were merged with FLASH v1.2.11 to recover full CDR3 sequences. MiGEC v1.2.1b assigned V, D and J germline segments to the rearranged TCRbeta sequences. Clonotype statistics and Shannon-Wiener diversity indices were calculated with VDJtools v1.0.0. Except for diversity analysis, only each sample's 250 most abundant clonotypes were used in subsequent analyses to reduce sampling bias. TCRdb took the public reads, trimmed them with fastp at Q25, ran MiXCR for clone calling and kept in-frame beta chains. A single entry per CDR3 protein holds the most common genes and DNA from its merged rows. None of the V and J calls come from the authors' own analysis; TCRdb made them. This sample lists 50,000 to 70,000 distinct CDR3 sequences; less than 75% were detected once. The top ten clones comprise around 60% of the sample.

Total RNA and DNA were co-extracted from around 18-30 mg of bulk tissue with the AllPrep DNA/RNA mini kit, without cell sorting. Between November 2015 and 2016, five patients in China with histopathologically diagnosed primary liver carcinoma had their tumors surgically resected. Chronic HBV infection was present in the patients, and the patients were treatment-naive at sampling. Each tumor was sampled at five spatially separated regions: the superior, inferior, left-lateral and right-lateral poles and the tumor centre. More than 90% viable tumor cells were found by histology in every tumor sample. Fresh tumor and adjacent tissue pieces were bisected, with one half stored in RNAlater at -80 degrees C and the other half sent for histology. Taken from cysteine to phenylalanine, the CDR3 has 15 residues. CDR3 DNA only is kept here, 45 bases in frame from base 1. Trimming takes 4 bases off V and 0 bases off J; junction bases not matched to a gene: 6. CDR1 and CDR2 are read off the germline V gene as MGHRA and YSYEKL.

Points on this clonotype: Its binding antigen is unknown. Within one base of it there is no much larger clone, and no base qualities were kept.

Recombination joined TRBV4-1 with TRBJ2-7; TRBD1 lines up with 7 middle nucleotides. Sequenced: liver tumor tissue from sampling region 2. This specimen's cell subset or site label, interpreted: tumor region T2, inferior pole. This receptor was obtained from a man aged 35 to 55 with primary liver carcinoma and hepatitis B virus infection. CDR3 loop: CASSPPDRLSYEQYF. The nucleotide sequence reads as follows: TGCGCCAGCAGCCCGCCGGACAGGCTCTCCTACGAGCAGTACTTC.